The rows below give T cell receptor beta chains drawn from one sample of a study of T-cell reconstitution after alpha-beta-depleted transplantation in children. TCRdb passed the PCR reads through MiXCR, listing each CDR3 protein once. Found here are roughly 350,000 distinct CDR3 sequences, 10% of them singletons; the top ten hold around 2.5%. The sample consisted of PBMCs from the stem cell graft donor, taken from the stem cell graft. Receptor source: a human donor who donated a stem cell graft to a child with acute lymphoblastic leukemia. Both conserved end residues are part of each CDR3. The order of the fields is V gene, D gene, J gene, CDR3 protein. A D gene is named only where the DNA matches it firmly.

v_call: TRBV3-1
d_call: NA
j_call: TRBJ2-1
cdr3_aa: CASSQDPGRNFDEQFF

v_call: TRBV7-2
d_call: NA
j_call: TRBJ1-2
cdr3_aa: CASSLTGYGYTF

v_call: TRBV5-1
d_call: NA
j_call: TRBJ2-6
cdr3_aa: CASRDPGVSGANVLTF

v_call: TRBV2
d_call: TRBD2
j_call: TRBJ2-7
cdr3_aa: CASNRAGAVDEQYF

v_call: TRBV27
d_call: NA
j_call: TRBJ2-7
cdr3_aa: CASRPRGGFEQYF

v_call: TRBV18
d_call: NA
j_call: TRBJ2-3
cdr3_aa: CASSPLLGPGSTDTQYF

v_call: TRBV4-1
d_call: TRBD2
j_call: TRBJ2-2
cdr3_aa: CASSSGGWTGELFF

v_call: TRBV12-3/TRBV12-4
d_call: NA
j_call: TRBJ1-6
cdr3_aa: CASSLISGNSSPLHF

v_call: TRBV7-9
d_call: NA
j_call: TRBJ2-5
cdr3_aa: CASGAGESQYF

v_call: TRBV7-9
d_call: NA
j_call: TRBJ1-1
cdr3_aa: CASSPRPGRGTEAFF

v_call: TRBV7-9
d_call: NA
j_call: TRBJ2-5
cdr3_aa: CASSPLRGGTETQYF

v_call: TRBV28
d_call: TRBD1
j_call: TRBJ1-6
cdr3_aa: CASSLGNDRGGSPLHF

v_call: TRBV7-2
d_call: NA
j_call: TRBJ1-5
cdr3_aa: CASSSGTPAVSPQHF

v_call: TRBV10-3
d_call: TRBD1
j_call: TRBJ2-1
cdr3_aa: CAIRPDRGPSYNEQFF

v_call: TRBV5-1
d_call: TRBD2
j_call: TRBJ2-1
cdr3_aa: CASSLRGLSGSSYNEQFF

v_call: TRBV7-9
d_call: TRBD1
j_call: TRBJ2-3
cdr3_aa: CASSPRPGQGADTQYF

v_call: TRBV7-9
d_call: TRBD1
j_call: TRBJ2-7
cdr3_aa: CASSPRPDRGGRKYF

v_call: TRBV7-9
d_call: TRBD2
j_call: TRBJ2-7
cdr3_aa: CASSLMGGLAGYEQYF

v_call: TRBV29-1
d_call: NA
j_call: TRBJ1-2
cdr3_aa: CSVGAGAEGYTF

v_call: TRBV27
d_call: TRBD2
j_call: TRBJ2-1
cdr3_aa: CASTFQRENNEQFF

v_call: TRBV20-1
d_call: TRBD2
j_call: TRBJ2-1
cdr3_aa: CSAREAGVGNEQFF

v_call: TRBV7-9
d_call: NA
j_call: TRBJ2-1
cdr3_aa: CASIPMGGRSYNEQFF

v_call: TRBV7-3
d_call: NA
j_call: TRBJ2-1
cdr3_aa: CASSQTASSYNEQFF

v_call: TRBV5-4
d_call: TRBD1
j_call: TRBJ2-5
cdr3_aa: CASSQPLGQGQTQYF

v_call: TRBV20-1
d_call: NA
j_call: TRBJ2-1
cdr3_aa: CSAIQSLRYNEQFF

v_call: TRBV7-2
d_call: NA
j_call: TRBJ2-3
cdr3_aa: CASSLVGPIKYF

v_call: TRBV27
d_call: NA
j_call: TRBJ2-1
cdr3_aa: CASSLGWGLPSSYNEQFF

v_call: TRBV6-5
d_call: NA
j_call: TRBJ2-1
cdr3_aa: CASSYSLEAGELNEQFF

v_call: TRBV7-9
d_call: NA
j_call: TRBJ1-1
cdr3_aa: CASREAGLGGTEAFF